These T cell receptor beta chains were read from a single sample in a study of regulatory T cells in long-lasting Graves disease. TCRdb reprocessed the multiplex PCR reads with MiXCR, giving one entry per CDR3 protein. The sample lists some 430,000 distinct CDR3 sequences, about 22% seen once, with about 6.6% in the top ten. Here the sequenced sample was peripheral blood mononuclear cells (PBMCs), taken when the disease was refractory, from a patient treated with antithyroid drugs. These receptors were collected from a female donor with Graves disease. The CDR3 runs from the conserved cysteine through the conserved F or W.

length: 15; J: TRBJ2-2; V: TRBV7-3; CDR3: CASSFTSGSPGELFF
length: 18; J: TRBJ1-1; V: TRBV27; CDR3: CASSPSPDPGGVNTEAFF
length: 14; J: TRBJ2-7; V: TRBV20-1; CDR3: CSARPRLGGYEQYF
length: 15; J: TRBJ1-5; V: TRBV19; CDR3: CASSIAGSDNQPQHF
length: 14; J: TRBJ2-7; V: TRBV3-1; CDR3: CASSPLLGSYEQYF
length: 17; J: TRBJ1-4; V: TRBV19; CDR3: CASRPGQGARTNEKLFF
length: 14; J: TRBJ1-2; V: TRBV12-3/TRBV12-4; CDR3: CASNVKGVLYGYTF
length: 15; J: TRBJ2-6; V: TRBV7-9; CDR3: CASSLLQTGANVLTF
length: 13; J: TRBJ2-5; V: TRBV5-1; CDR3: CASSHRAGETQYF
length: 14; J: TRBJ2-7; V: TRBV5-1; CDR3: CASSGQGASYEQYF
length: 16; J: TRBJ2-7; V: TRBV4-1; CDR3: CASSQVLAGGNYEQYF
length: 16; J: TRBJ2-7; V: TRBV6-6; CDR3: CASSYSTPGPTYEQYF
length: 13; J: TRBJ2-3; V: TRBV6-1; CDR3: CASSEEILDTQYF
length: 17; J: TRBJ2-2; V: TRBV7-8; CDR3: CASSLEGQGFLSGELFF
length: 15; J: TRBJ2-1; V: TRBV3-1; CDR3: CASSQFAGPYNEQFF
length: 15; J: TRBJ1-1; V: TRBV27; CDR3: CASSLRGTGVGEAFF
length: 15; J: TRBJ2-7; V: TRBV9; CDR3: CASSVGQNTIYEQYF
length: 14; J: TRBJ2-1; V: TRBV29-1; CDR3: CSVEHGTTNNEQFF
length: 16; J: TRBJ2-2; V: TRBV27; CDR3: CASRQGGGPGTGELFF
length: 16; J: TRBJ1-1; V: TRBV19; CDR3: CASSPQRGLGNTEAFF
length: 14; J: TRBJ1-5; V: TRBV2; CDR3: CASSGGTRHQPQHF
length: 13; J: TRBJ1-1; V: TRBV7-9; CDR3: CACGRGVSTEAFF
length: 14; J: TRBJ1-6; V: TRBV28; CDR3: CASSPDRDNSPLHF
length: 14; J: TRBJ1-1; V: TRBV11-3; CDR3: CASRGTGMNTEAFF
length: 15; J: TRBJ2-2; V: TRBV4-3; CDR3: CASSQAGTNTGELFF
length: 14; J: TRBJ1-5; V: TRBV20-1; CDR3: CSATGFFGNQPQHF
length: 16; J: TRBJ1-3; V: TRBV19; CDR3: CASSIALTGAGNTIYF
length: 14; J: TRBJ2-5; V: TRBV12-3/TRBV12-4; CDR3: CASSLMKGRETQYF
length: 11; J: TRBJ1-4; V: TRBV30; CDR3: CAWSLNEKLFF
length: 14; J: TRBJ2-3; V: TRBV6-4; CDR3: CASSATGGTDTQYF
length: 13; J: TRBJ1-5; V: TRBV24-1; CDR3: CASQRGPNQPQHF
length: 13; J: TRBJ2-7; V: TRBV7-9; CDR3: CASSLWATYEQYF
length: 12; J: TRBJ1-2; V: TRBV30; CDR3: CAWSEGVYGYTF
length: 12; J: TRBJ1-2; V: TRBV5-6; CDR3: CASSWDSYGYTF
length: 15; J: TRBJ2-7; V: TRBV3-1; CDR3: CASSQGLVGLYEQYF
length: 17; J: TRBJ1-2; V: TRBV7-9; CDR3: CASSGRDTARGGYGYTF
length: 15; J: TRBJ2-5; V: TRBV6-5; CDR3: CASSYSVRREETQYF
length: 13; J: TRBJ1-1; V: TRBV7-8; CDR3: CASSSVSNTEAFF
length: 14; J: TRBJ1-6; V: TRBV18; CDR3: CASSRGQGDSPLHF
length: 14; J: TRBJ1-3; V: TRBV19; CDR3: CASRAGSSGNTIYF